This TCR beta chain is drawn from a study of beta chain features in type 1 diabetes (dated by TCRdb to 2016 to 2019). Context from the whole study: Mean age, gender distribution, total cell number and subset yield did not differ between patients and healthy donors. Across all samples, around 99 million sorted cells were examined, and cell number per subset correlated strongly with RNA yield. In the study, recently diagnosed type 1 diabetes patients and matched healthy donors were compared on the TCRB repertoires of their sorted circulating CD4+ T cell subsets. Whereas all 28 donors provided naive and central memory subsets, regulatory and stem cell-like memory subsets were isolated from just 8 patients and roughly eight healthy donors. Findings and caveats that apply to the study as a whole: Shorter templates might be favored by PCR, yet because patient and control samples were amplified and corrected together, any such skew would affect both groups equally. A moderate but significant shortening of TCRB CDR3 length was observed in type 1 diabetes patients in all four CD4+ subsets. Because the HLA sub-analyses included only small numbers of individuals, any influence of HLA type on TCRB rearrangement was left unresolved. Naive, central memory and regulatory TCRB repertoires appeared to be more similar among patients than among healthy donors. Patients with type 1 diabetes made fewer insertions and deleted more nucleotides at VDJ recombination sites, implying thymic rearrangement abnormalities. Because cDNA was sequenced instead of genomic DNA, activated cells with high expression could be over-represented, although the groups did not differ in activation or CD3 levels.

This clone was detected a few times. Its antigen is still unknown. No base quality information exists; no much larger clone differs at one position. Its CDR3 holds 19 amino acids, cysteine through phenylalanine. Of the read, only the CDR3 DNA is kept; its 57 bases are in frame from base 1. V is trimmed back by 2 bases and J by 2 bases, and the junction contains 14 bases that no gene match accounts for. CDR1 is given as SGHRS and CDR2 as YFSETQ, both from the germline V gene. Each donor gave one peripheral blood draw, averaging around 120 mL, which was collected into heparinised tubes. Using a panel that included CD45RO, CCR7, CD25, CD127, CD95 and CD27, naive, central memory, regulatory and stem cell-like memory CD4+ T cells were sorted on a BD FACSAria II. Purity was above 95% for every sorted population. PBMCs were isolated right away by Lymphoprep density gradient centrifugation and were stained directly, without culture. To minimize batch effects, samples were stained and sorted in pairs, one healthy donor with one patient per experiment.

The High Capacity cDNA Reverse Transcription Kit was used to reverse transcribe all of the isolated RNA, meaning that expressed TCRB transcripts were what got sequenced. Naive, central memory and regulatory T cell samples underwent deep immunoSEQ sequencing, averaging roughly 3.4 million total reads per sample. Sorted cells were lysed in RLT buffer, and RNA was extracted using DNase-treated RNeasy Micro or Mini kits according to cell number. To prevent cross-contamination, every cell subset was processed on its own, while patient and healthy donor samples were processed together. The immunoSEQ multiplex PCR was used to amplify TCRB sequences from cDNA, yielding 87-bp fragments that span the CDR3 region. Sequencing of the amplicons was performed on the Illumina HiSeq platform. Regarding the original processing steps: Synthetic template baselines were used to correct PCR bias computationally, reads within Hamming distance 2 were collapsed, and singletons that could not be merged were discarded. Reads were aligned against IMGT so that V, D and J genes, CDR3 length and insertions or deletions at six rearrangement sites could be assigned. Clonotype counts were normalized to sorted cell number within each subset before computing true diversity and Gini coefficients with the tcR R package. Repertoire sharing was quantified using the overlap coefficient calculated on TCRB nucleotide sequences. Out-of-frame TCRB sequences from naive cells were analyzed to stand in for the pre-selection repertoire. Sourced from immuneACCESS, this table was stored by TCRdb with only in-frame sequences that have V and J called. A share of the clones is absent; for the studies checked, an unresolved V gene accounts for under half, and the remainder has no known explanation. V and J calls and clone size are copied from that table; D and trimming were computed from the DNA. In all, the sample holds a few hundred thousand clones, and 9.6% of those were seen once. The leading ten clones occupy around 0.031% of the sample.

The receptor was derived from a young woman in good health. The V gene is TRBV5-1 and the J gene is TRBJ2-1, and 9 bases in between align with TRBD2. The material sequenced was naive CD4+ T cells from blood. The cell subset or site tag for this specimen amounts to: true naive CD4+ T cells. CDR3 reads: CASSLGRLAGPWTYNEQFF. The bases are TGCGCCAGCAGCTTAGGCAGGCTAGCGGGGCCCTGGACCTACAATGAGCAGTTCTTC.